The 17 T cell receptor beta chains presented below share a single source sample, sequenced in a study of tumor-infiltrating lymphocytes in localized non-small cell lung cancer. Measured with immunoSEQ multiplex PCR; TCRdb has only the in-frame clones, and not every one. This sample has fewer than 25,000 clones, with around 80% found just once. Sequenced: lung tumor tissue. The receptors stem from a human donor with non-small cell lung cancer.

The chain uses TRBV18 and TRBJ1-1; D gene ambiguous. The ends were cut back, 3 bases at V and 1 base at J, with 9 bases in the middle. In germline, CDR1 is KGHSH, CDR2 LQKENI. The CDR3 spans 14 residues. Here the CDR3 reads CASSPGGSNTEAFF. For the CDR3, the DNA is TGTGCCAGCTCACCGGGAGGTTCGAACACTGAAGCTTTCTTT.

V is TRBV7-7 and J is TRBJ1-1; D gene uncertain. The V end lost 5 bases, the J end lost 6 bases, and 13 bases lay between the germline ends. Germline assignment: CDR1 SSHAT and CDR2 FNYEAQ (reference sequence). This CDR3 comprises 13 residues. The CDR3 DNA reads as TGTGCCAGCAGCCAACACCCCGGTGCTGAAGCTTTCTTT. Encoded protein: CASSQHPGAEAFF.

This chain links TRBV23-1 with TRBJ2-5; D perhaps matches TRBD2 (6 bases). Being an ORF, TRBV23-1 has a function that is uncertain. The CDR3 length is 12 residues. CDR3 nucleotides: TGCGCTGAAACGGGACTGGGAGAGACCCAGTACTTC. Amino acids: CAETGLGETQYF.

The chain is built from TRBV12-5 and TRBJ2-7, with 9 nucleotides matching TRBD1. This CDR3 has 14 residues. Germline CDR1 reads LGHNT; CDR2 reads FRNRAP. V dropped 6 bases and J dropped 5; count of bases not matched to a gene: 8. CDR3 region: CASGPGQGLHEQYF. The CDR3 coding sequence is TGTGCTAGTGGCCCCGGACAGGGGCTCCACGAGCAGTACTTC.

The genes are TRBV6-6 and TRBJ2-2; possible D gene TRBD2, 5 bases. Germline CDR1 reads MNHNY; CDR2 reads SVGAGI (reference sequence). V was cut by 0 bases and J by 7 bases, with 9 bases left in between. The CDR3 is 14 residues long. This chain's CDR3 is CASSYSGLNGELFF. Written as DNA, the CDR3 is TGTGCCAGCAGTTACTCCGGACTCAACGGGGAGCTGTTTTTT.

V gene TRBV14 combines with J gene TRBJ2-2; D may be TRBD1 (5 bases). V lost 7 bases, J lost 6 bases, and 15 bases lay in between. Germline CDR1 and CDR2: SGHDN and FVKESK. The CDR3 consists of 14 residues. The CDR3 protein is CASKGPSRAGELFF. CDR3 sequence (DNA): TGTGCCAGCAAGGGGCCCTCTCGGGCCGGGGAGCTGTTTTTT.

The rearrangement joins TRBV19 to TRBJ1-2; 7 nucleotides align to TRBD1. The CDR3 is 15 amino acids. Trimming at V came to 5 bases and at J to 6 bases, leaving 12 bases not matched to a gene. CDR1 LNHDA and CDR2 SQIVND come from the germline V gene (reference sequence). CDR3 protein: CASSPRTGSGHGYTF. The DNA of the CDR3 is TGTGCCAGTAGTCCCAGGACAGGTTCTGGTCATGGCTACACCTTC.

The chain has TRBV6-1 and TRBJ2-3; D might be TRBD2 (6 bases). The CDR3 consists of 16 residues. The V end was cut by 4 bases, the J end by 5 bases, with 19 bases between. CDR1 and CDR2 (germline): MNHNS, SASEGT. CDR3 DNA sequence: TGTGCCAGCAGTGGCAATAGCGCGGGATCGAAAGATACGCAGTATTTT. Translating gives CASSGNSAGSKDTQYF.

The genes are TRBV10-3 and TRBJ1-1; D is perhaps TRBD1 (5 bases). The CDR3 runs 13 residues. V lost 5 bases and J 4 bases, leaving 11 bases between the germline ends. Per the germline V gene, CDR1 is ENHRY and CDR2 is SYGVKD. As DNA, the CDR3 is TGTGCCATCAGTTCTGGGGGTGGCACTGAAGCTTTCTTT. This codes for CAISSGGGTEAFF.

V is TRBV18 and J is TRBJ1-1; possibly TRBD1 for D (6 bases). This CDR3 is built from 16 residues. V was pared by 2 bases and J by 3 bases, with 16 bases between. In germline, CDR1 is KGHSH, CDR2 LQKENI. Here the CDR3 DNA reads TGTGCCAGCTCACCAACTACAGGGATTGTAGACACTGAAGCTTTCTTT. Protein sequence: CASSPTTGIVDTEAFF.

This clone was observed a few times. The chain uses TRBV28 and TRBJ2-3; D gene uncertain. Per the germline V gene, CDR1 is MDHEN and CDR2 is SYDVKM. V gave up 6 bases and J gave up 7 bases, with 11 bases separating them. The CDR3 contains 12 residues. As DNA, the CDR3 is TGTGCCAGCAGCTCCCCACCGAATACGCAGTATTTT. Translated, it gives CASSSPPNTQYF.

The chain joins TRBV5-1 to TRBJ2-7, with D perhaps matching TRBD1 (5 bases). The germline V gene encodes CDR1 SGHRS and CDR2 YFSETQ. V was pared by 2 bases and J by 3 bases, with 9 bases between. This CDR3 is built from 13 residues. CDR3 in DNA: TGCGCCAGCAGCTTCCAGGGAAACTACGAGCAGTACTTC. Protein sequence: CASSFQGNYEQYF.

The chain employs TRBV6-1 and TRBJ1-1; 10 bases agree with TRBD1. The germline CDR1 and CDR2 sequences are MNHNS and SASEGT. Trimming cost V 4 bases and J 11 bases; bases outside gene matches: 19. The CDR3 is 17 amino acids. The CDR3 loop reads CASSAGQGTALGRGAFF. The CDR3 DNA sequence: TGTGCCAGCAGTGCGGGACAGGGGACTGCTTTGGGCCGGGGCGCTTTCTTT.

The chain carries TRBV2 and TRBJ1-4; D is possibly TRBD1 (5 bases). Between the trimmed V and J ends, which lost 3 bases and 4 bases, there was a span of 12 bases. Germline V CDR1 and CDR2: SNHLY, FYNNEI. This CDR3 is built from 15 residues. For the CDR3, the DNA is TGTGCCAGCAGTGAGATCCGGGGCTATAATGAAAAACTGTTTTTT. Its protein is CASSEIRGYNEKLFF.

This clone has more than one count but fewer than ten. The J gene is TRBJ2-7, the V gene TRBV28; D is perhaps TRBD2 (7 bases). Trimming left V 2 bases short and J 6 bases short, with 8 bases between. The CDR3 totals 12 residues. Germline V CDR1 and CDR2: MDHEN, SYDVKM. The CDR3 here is CASSLRGAEQYF. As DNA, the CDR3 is TGTGCCAGCAGTTTACGGGGGGCCGAGCAGTACTTC. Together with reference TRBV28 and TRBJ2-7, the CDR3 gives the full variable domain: DVKVTQSSRYLVKRTGEKVFLECVQDMDHENMFWYRQDPGLGLRLIYFSYDVKMKEKGDIPEGYSVSREKKERFSLILESASTNQTSMYLCASSLRGAEQYFGPGTRLTVT.

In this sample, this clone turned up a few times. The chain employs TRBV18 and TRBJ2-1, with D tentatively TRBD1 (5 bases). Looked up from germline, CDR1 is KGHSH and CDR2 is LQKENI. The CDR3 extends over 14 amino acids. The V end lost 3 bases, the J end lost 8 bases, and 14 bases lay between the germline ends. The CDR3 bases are TGTGCCAGCTCACCCTCACATAGGGGCGATGAGCAGTTCTTC. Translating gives CASSPSHRGDEQFF.

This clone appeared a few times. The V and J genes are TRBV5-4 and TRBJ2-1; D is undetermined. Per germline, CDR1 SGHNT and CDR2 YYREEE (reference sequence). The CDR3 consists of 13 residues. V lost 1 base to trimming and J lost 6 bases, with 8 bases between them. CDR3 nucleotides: TGTGCCAGCAGCTTGATAGGATCCAATGAGCAGTTCTTC. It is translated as CASSLIGSNEQFF. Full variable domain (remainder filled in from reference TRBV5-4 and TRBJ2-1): ETGVTQSPTHLIKTRGQQVTLRCSSQSGHNTVSWYQQALGQGPQFIFQYYREEENGRGNFPPRFSGLQFPNYSSELNVNALELDDSALYLCASSLIGSNEQFFGPGTRLTVL.